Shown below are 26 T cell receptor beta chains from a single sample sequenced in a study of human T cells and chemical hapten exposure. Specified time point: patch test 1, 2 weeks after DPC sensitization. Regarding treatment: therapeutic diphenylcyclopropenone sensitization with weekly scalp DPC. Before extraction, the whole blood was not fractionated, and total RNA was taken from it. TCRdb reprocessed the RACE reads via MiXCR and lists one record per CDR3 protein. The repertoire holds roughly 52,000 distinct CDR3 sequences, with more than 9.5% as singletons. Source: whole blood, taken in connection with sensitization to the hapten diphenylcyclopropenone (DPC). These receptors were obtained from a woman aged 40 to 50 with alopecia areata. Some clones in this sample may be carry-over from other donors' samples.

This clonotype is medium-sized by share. This chain's CDR3 is CASSVAGYTDTQYF. The DNA for the CDR3 is TGTGCCAGCAGTGTGGCGGGCTACACAGATACGCAGTATTTT. The rearrangement joins TRBV6-1 to TRBJ2-3; a possible D gene is TRBD2 (5 bases). This CDR3 is 14 amino acids long. Trimming cost V 4 bases and J 2 bases, with 10 bases left between them. CDR1 and CDR2 from the germline V gene are MNHNS and SASEGT.

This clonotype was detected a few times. CDR3 in amino acids: CASRGAREQYF. CDR3 in DNA: TGTGCCAGCCGAGGCGCGCGCGAACAGTACTTC. The V call is TRBV28, the J call TRBJ2-7; D unresolved. With 8 bases removed from V and 10 bases from J, the gap between germline ends came to 15 bases. Germline V gives CDR1 MDHEN, CDR2 SYDVKM. This CDR3 is built from 11 residues.

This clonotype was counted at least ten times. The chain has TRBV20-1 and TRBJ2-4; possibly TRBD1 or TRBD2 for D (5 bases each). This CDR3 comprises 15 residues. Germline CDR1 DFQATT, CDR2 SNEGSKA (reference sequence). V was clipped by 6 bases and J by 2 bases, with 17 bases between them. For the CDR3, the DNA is TGCAGTGCCCCCGGGACCCCCGATCCCAAAAACATTCAGTACTTC. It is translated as CSAPGTPDPKNIQYF.

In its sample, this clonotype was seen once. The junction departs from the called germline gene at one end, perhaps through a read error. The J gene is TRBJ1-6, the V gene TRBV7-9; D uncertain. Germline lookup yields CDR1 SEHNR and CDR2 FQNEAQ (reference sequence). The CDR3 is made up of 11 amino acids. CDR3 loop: CASSPGIHPSF. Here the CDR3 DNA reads TGTGCCAGCAGCCCCGGAATTCACCCCTCCTTT.

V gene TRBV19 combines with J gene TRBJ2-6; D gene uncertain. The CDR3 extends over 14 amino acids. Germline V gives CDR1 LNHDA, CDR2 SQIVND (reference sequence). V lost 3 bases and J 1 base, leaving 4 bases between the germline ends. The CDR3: CASSIQSGANVLTF. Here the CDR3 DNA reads TGTGCCAGTAGTATTCAGTCTGGGGCCAACGTCCTGACTTTC.

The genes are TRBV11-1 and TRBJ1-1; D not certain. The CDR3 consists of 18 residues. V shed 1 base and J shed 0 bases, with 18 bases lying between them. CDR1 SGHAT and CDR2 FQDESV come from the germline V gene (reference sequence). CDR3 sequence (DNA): TGTGCCAGCAGCTTAGAGGAGGCCCCCGGTCGTTTGAACACTGAAGCTTTCTTT. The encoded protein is CASSLEEAPGRLNTEAFF.

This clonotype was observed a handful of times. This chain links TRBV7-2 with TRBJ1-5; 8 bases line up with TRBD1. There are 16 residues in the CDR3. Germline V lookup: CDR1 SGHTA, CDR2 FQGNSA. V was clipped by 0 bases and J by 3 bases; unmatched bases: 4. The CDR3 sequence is CASSLAGTGVNQPQHF. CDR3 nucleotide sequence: TGTGCCAGCAGCTTAGCCGGGACAGGCGTCAATCAGCCCCAGCATTTT.

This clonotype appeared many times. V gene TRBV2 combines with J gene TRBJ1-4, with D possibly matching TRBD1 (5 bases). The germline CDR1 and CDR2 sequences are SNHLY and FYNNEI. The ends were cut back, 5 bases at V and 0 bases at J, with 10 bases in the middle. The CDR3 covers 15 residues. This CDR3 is CASSPTGATNEKLFF. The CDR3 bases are TGTGCCAGCAGTCCTACAGGTGCAACTAATGAAAAACTGTTTTTT.

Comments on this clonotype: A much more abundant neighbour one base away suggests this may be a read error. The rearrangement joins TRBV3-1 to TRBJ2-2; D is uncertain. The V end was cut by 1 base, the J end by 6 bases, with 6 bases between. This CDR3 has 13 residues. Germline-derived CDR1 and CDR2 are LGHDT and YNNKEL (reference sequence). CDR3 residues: CASSQGTAGELFF. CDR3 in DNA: TGTGCCAGCAGCCAAGGTACCGCCGGGGAGCTGTTTTTT.

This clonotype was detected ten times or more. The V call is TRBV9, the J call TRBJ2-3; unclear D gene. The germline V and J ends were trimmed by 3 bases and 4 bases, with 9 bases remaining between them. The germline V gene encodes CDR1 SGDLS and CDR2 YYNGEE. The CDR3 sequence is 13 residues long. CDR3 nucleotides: TGTGCCAGCAGCGGTTTAGTGGCAGATACGCAGTATTTT. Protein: CASSGLVADTQYF.

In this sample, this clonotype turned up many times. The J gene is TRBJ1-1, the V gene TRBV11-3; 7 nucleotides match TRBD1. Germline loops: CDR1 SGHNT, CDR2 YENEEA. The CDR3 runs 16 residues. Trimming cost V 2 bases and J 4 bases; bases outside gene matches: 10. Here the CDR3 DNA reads TGTGCCAGCAGCTTACCGAGGGGGCGCGGAGTCACTGAAGCTTTCTTT. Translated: CASSLPRGRGVTEAFF.

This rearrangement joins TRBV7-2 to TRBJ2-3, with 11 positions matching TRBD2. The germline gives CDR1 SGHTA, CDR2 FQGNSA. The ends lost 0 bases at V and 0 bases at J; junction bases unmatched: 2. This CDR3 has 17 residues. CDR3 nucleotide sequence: TGTGCCAGCAGCTTAGCGGGGACTAGCGGTAGCACAGATACGCAGTATTTT. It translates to CASSLAGTSGSTDTQYF.

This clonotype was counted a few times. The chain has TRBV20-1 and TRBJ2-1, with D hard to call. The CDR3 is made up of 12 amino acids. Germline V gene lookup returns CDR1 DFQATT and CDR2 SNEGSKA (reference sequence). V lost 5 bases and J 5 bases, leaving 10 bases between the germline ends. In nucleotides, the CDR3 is TGCAGTGCTTCCAATACGGACAATGAGCAGTTCTTC. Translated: CSASNTDNEQFF.

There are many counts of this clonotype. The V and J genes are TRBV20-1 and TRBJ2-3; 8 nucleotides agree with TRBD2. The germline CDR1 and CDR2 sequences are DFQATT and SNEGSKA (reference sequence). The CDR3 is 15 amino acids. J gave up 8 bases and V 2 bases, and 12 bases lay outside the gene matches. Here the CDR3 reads CSARLSGGGKSTQYF. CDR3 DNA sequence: TGCAGTGCTAGATTATCCGGGGGGGGTAAAAGTACGCAGTATTTT.

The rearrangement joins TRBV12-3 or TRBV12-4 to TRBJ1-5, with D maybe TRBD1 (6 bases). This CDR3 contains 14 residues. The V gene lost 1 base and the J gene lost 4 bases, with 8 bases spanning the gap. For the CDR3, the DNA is TGTGCCAGCAGTTTAGGGGACAAGAATCAGCCCCAGCATTTT. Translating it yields CASSLGDKNQPQHF.

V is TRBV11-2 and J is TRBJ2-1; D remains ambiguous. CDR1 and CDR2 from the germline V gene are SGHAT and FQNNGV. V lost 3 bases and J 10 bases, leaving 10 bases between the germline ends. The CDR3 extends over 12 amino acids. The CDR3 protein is CASSLALVEQFF. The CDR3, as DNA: TGTGCCAGCAGCTTGGCACTTGTGGAGCAGTTCTTC.

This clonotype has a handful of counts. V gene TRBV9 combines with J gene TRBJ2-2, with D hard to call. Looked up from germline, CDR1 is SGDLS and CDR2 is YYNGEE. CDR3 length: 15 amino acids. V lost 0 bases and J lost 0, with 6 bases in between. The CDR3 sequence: CASSVVGTNTGELFF. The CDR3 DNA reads TGTGCCAGCAGCGTAGTGGGAACGAACACCGGGGAGCTGTTTTTT.

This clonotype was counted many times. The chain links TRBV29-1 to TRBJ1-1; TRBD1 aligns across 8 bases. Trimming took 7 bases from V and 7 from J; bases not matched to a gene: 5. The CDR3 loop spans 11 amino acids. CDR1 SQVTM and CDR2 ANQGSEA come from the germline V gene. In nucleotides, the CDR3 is TGCAGCGGGACAGGGACCCATGAAGCTTTCTTT. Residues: CSGTGTHEAFF.

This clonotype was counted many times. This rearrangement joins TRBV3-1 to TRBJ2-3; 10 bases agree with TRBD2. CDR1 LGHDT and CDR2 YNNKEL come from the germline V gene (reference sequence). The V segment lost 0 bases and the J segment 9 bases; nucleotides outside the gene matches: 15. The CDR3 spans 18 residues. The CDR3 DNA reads TGTGCCAGCAGCCAAGATGAGGTCCTAGCGGGAGTATCAAGGACGCAGTATTTT. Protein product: CASSQDEVLAGVSRTQYF.

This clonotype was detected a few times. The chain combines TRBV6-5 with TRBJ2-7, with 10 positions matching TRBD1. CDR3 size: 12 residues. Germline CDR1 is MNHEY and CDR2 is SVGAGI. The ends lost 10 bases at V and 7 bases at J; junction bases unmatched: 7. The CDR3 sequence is CATHRTGGEQYF. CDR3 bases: TGTGCCACCCATAGGACAGGGGGTGAGCAGTACTTC.

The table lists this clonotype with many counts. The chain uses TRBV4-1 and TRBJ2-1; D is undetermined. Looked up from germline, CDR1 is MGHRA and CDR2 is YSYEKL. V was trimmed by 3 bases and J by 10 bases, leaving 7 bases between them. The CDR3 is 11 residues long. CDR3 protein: CASSQAVEQFF. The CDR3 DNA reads TGCGCCAGCAGCCAGGCCGTGGAGCAGTTCTTC.

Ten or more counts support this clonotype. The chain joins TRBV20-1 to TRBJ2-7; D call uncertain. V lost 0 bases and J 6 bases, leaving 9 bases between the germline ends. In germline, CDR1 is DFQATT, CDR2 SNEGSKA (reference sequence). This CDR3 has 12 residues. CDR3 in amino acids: CSARDYQTEQYF. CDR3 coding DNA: TGCAGTGCTAGAGATTATCAAACCGAGCAGTACTTC.

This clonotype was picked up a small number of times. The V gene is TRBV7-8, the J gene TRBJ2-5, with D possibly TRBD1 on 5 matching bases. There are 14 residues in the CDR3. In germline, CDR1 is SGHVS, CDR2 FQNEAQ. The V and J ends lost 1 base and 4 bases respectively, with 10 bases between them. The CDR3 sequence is CASSLVGAGETQYF. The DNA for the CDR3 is TGTGCCAGCAGCTTAGTAGGGGCAGGAGAGACCCAGTACTTC.

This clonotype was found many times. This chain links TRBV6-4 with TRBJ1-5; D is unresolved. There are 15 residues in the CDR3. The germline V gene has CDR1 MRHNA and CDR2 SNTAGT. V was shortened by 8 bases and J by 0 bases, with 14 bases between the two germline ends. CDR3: CASDRLVPSNQPQHF. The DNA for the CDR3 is TGTGCCAGCGATAGGCTAGTTCCTAGCAATCAGCCCCAGCATTTT.

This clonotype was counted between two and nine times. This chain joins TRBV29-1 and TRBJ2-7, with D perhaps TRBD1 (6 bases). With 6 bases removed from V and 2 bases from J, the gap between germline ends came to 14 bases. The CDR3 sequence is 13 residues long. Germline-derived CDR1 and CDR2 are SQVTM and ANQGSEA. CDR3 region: CSVRPGGPYEQYF. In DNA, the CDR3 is TGCAGCGTACGGCCTGGGGGCCCCTACGAGCAGTACTTC.

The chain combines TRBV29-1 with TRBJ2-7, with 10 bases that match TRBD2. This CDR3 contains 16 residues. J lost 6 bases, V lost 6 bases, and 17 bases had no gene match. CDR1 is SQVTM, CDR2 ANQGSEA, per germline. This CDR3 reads CSVSTGQERLAGEQYF. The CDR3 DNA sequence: TGCAGCGTATCTACGGGACAGGAAAGACTAGCGGGCGAGCAGTACTTC.